This TCR beta chain was identified in a study of blood T cell repertoires in COVID-19. Patients from Seattle were sampled longitudinally, starting during active infection. The protocol was immunoSEQ multiplex PCR, while the TCRdb copy is restricted to in-frame clones and leaves out a portion. There are about 200,000 clones in the sample; 88% occur only once, and 15% to 20% lies in the top ten. Germline V CDR1 and CDR2: MNHNS, SASEGT. The J segment lost 4 bases and the V segment lost 0 bases, leaving 0 bases of the junction unmatched. The CDR3 extends over 14 amino acids. This clonotype was sampled from a man aged 50 to 59 with COVID-19, enrolled during active disease. The sample comprised peripheral blood. The chain couples TRBV6-1 to TRBJ1-2, with 9 positions matching TRBD1. CDR3 DNA: TGTGCCAGCAGTGAAGCGGACAGGGGCTATGGCTACACCTTC. Translating gives CASSEADRGYGYTF.